The sequence of this TCR beta chain was determined in a study of blood T cells in healthy people across ages. The study's findings and limits: Comparison with aged donors showed that long-lived donors had more naive CD4+ cells and higher diversity.

The people who gave samples were healthy Caucasians from Russia, aged about 6 to 95. This clonotype was recorded at least ten times. Antigen unknown. The V segment lost 5 bases and the J segment 8 bases; nucleotides outside the gene matches: 4. The CDR3 extends over 14 amino acids. Germline CDR1 is SGHVS and CDR2 is FNYEAQ. Through a sample-barcoded 5' primer and a J-beta primer mix, a second PCR was run for roughly 6 to 11 cycles. Each cDNA molecule was tagged by a template-switch adaptor that had 12 random nucleotides. TCRdb reanalysed the 5' RACE reads using MiXCR and keeps one entry per CDR3 protein. This table holds 1.5 million to 2 million distinct CDR3 sequences, about 30% found once.

The TCR sequence derives from a woman between 25 and 40 years old in good health. V usage is TRBV7-6 and J usage is TRBJ2-1; TRBD1 matches 12 bases. Sequencing used blood. The CDR3 DNA reads as TGTGCCAGCAGCGCAGGGACAGGGGGCGATGAGCAGTTCTTC. Translated: CASSAGTGGDEQFF.